These 29 T cell receptor beta chains came from one sample sequenced in a study of T-cell memory formation after mild COVID-19. Using its own MiXCR run on the 5' RACE reads, TCRdb lists one record per CDR3 protein. Of approximately 570,000 distinct CDR3 sequences listed, over 15% are singletons. Sample: PBMCs or a T cell subset sorted from them (not recorded which). The receptors here all came from an adult woman who had mild COVID-19 (a few samples of this study predate the infection). Cell type and time point are not known.

The V and J genes are TRBV5-1 and TRBJ1-2; no clear D. The germline gives CDR1 SGHRS, CDR2 YFSETQ. CDR3 length: 15 residues. V was trimmed by 0 bases and J by 7 bases, leaving 16 bases between them. The CDR3 is CASSLAGRRGFGYTF. The CDR3 DNA sequence: TGCGCCAGCAGCTTGGCCGGCAGGAGAGGGTTTGGCTACACCTTC.

V gene TRBV14 combines with J gene TRBJ2-3; no firm D call. The length of the CDR3 is 14 residues. The germline V gene has CDR1 SGHDN and CDR2 FVKESK. The germline V and J ends were trimmed by 0 bases and 2 bases, with 6 bases remaining between them. The CDR3 here is CASSQDPLTDTQYF. The DNA of the CDR3 is TGTGCCAGCAGCCAAGATCCCCTCACAGATACGCAGTATTTT. Combining the CDR3 with reference TRBV14 and TRBJ2-3 gives the whole variable domain EAGVTQFPSHSVIEKGQTVTLRCDPISGHDNLYWYRRVMGKEIKFLLHFVKESKQDESGMPNNRFLAERTGGTYSTLKVQPAELEDSGVYFCASSQDPLTDTQYFGPGTRLTVL.

In this sample, this clonotype turned up many times. The chain carries TRBV5-1 and TRBJ2-2; no clear D gene. The CDR3 runs to 12 residues. The V end was cut by 4 bases, the J end by 2 bases, with 3 bases between. In germline, CDR1 is SGHRS, CDR2 YFSETQ. CDR3 nucleotides: TGCGCCAGCAGCGCTAACACCGGGGAGCTGTTTTTT. Residues: CASSANTGELFF. The entire variable domain, with the rest obtained from reference TRBV5-1 and TRBJ2-2, is as follows: KAGVTQTPRYLIKTRGQQVTLSCSPISGHRSVSWYQQTPGQGLQFLFEYFSETQRNKGNFPGRFSGRQFSNSRSEMNVSTLELGDSALYLCASSANTGELFFGEGSRLTVL.

This clonotype was found a few times. At one boundary the junction diverges from the germline segment, which might be a read error. The chain couples TRBV7-7 to TRBJ2-1; 9 nucleotides line up with TRBD2. Germline V gene data show CDR1 as SSHAT and CDR2 as FNYEAQ (reference sequence). The CDR3 loop spans 15 amino acids. The CDR3 DNA is TGTGCTAGCAGCTTTGCTAGCGGGGTATACAATGAGCAGTTCTTC. Translation: CASSFASGVYNEQFF.

The V and J genes are TRBV7-2 and TRBJ1-1; D may be TRBD1 (5 bases). The CDR3 is 16 amino acids. V was cut by 6 bases and J by 1 base, with 18 bases left in between. Germline values: CDR1 SGHTA, CDR2 FQGNSA. DNA of the CDR3: TGTGCCAGCAGATTAACGTCCGGGACTGCGAACACTGAAGCTTTCTTT. Protein: CASRLTSGTANTEAFF.

This clonotype was seen more than once but under ten times. V usage is TRBV12-3 or TRBV12-4 and J usage is TRBJ1-2; D ambiguous. V lost 7 bases to trimming and J lost 9 bases, with 21 bases between them. The CDR3 has 14 amino acids. DNA for the CDR3: TGTGCCAGCAACTCCCGGCGGCAGGCGTTCAGCTACACCTTC. As protein: CASNSRRQAFSYTF.

V usage is TRBV7-2 and J usage is TRBJ2-1, with D unclear. Germline V CDR1 and CDR2: SGHTA, FQGNSA. CDR3 size: 14 residues. Between the trimmed V and J ends, which lost 3 bases and 3 bases, there was a span of 9 bases. The CDR3 is CASSLDLYYNEQFF. CDR3 in DNA: TGTGCCAGCAGCTTGGATCTCTACTACAATGAGCAGTTCTTC.

The chain employs TRBV5-1 and TRBJ2-1; 14 bases fit TRBD2. Germline V gene data show CDR1 as SGHRS and CDR2 as YFSETQ. V gave up 3 bases and J gave up 0 bases; unmatched junction bases: 5. The CDR3 is 18 residues long. In DNA form, the CDR3 reads TGCGCCAGCAGCTGGGGGACTAGCGGGGGTTACTCCTACAATGAGCAGTTCTTC. Its protein is CASSWGTSGGYSYNEQFF.

The chain links TRBV4-1 to TRBJ1-6, with a tentative D call TRBD1 (6 bases). Germline V CDR1 and CDR2: MGHRA, YSYEKL. V dropped 0 bases and J dropped 4 bases, with 13 bases sitting between them. The CDR3 runs 17 residues. CDR3 DNA sequence: TGCGCCAGCAGCCAAGACCTGAGGGGGGGATATAATTCACCCCTCCACTTT. It encodes CASSQDLRGGYNSPLHF.

The V and J genes are TRBV6-6 and TRBJ1-1, with 7 nucleotides matching TRBD1. The V and J ends lost 7 bases and 6 bases, in that order; junction bases with no gene match: 17. The CDR3 has 16 amino acids. CDR1 and CDR2 (germline): MNHNY, SVGAGI (reference sequence). The CDR3 DNA follows: TGTGCCAGCACCCCCATGCCAGGACAGGTGAAATCTGAAGCTTTCTTT. This gives the protein CASTPMPGQVKSEAFF.

This clonotype occurred a few times. The chain combines TRBV7-9 with TRBJ2-5; 7 nucleotides match TRBD2. The germline V gene encodes CDR1 SEHNR and CDR2 FQNEAQ (reference sequence). There are 13 residues in the CDR3. V lost 7 bases, J lost 3 bases, and 5 bases stayed unmatched. This CDR3 is CASKGAGEETQYF. DNA for the CDR3: TGTGCCAGCAAAGGGGCGGGAGAAGAGACCCAGTACTTC. Full variable domain (outside the CDR3, taken from reference TRBV7-9 and TRBJ2-5): DTGVSQNPRHKITKRGQNVTFRCDPISEHNRLYWYRQTLGQGPEFLTYFQNEAQLEKSRLLSDRFSAERPKGSFSTLEIQRTEQGDSAMYLCASKGAGEETQYFGPGTRLLVL.

This clonotype was seen only a few times. The chain employs TRBV29-1 and TRBJ2-3, with TRBD1 matching 8 bases. The germline V gene has CDR1 SQVTM and CDR2 ANQGSEA. V was pared by 6 bases and J by 2 bases, with 4 bases of the junction left unmatched. The CDR3 runs 13 residues. In nucleotides, the CDR3 is TGCAGCGTGATGACAGGGGACACAGATACGCAGTATTTT. It encodes CSVMTGDTDTQYF.

This clonotype showed up just a few times. This chain joins TRBV7-2 and TRBJ2-5; TRBD1 agrees at 7 bases. Germline CDR1 and CDR2: SGHTA and FQGNSA. Germline trimming cut 2 bases from V and 2 bases from J; bases unmatched to any gene: 17. The CDR3 has 19 residues. DNA for the CDR3: TGTGCCAGCAGCTTAACCCTACCCGAAGCAGGGGGTAGGCAAGAGACCCAGTACTTC. It codes for CASSLTLPEAGGRQETQYF.

This clonotype has ten or more counts. This sequence joins TRBV9 and TRBJ2-2; no firm D call. The germline V gene has CDR1 SGDLS and CDR2 YYNGEE. Trimming left V 1 base short and J 6 bases short, with 10 bases between. The CDR3 is 14 residues long. The CDR3 is CASSVTVGAGELFF. The CDR3 DNA sequence: TGTGCCAGCAGCGTAACCGTGGGCGCCGGGGAGCTGTTTTTT.

The CDR3 DNA follows: TGCGCCAGCAGCACAAGACAGGGGGCCCCTGAAGCTTTCTTT. Amino acids: CASSTRQGAPEAFF. V usage is TRBV5-1 and J usage is TRBJ1-1; 10 bases are a match to TRBD1. Germline loops: CDR1 SGHRS, CDR2 YFSETQ. The CDR3 has 14 residues. V shed 4 bases, J shed 6 bases, and the junction held 6 bases outside the gene matches.

The chain employs TRBV11-3 and TRBJ2-3; TRBD1 is a possible D gene (6 bases). The CDR3 runs 15 residues. Germline CDR1 reads SGHNT; CDR2 reads YENEEA. Trimming took 2 bases from V and 7 from J, leaving 16 bases between them. CDR3 region: CASSLSGTPTYTQYF. In DNA form, the CDR3 reads TGTGCCAGCAGCTTATCCGGGACACCCACGTATACGCAGTATTTT. Complete variable domain (other parts from reference TRBV11-3 and TRBJ2-3): EAGVVQSPRYKIIEKKQPVAFWCNPISGHNTLYWYLQNLGQGPELLIRYENEEAVDDSQLPKDRFSAERLKGVDSTLKIQPAELGDSAVYLCASSLSGTPTYTQYFGPGTRLTVL.

The chain combines TRBV27 with TRBJ1-1; a possible D gene is TRBD1 (6 bases). The V end was cut by 6 bases, the J end by 2 bases, with 16 bases between. Germline-derived CDR1 and CDR2 are MNHEY and SMNVEV (reference sequence). The CDR3 contains 15 residues. The CDR3 reads CASSWRGAGNTEAFF. The CDR3 DNA reads as TGTGCCAGCAGCTGGAGGGGGGCAGGAAACACTGAAGCTTTCTTT.

The chain combines TRBV3-1 with TRBJ2-1; D is unresolved. CDR1 is LGHDT and CDR2 is YNNKEL in the germline V gene (reference sequence). V was pared by 4 bases and J by 5 bases, with 6 bases between. The CDR3 consists of 12 residues. CDR3 sequence reads: CASSRVDNEQFF. The CDR3 coding sequence is TGTGCCAGCAGCCGGGTAGACAATGAGCAGTTCTTC.

This clonotype was seen a handful of times. V is TRBV10-3 and J is TRBJ2-3; TRBD2 might be the D (6 bases). Trimming took off 11 bases at V and 0 bases at J, with 12 bases between the two ends. Germline assignment: CDR1 ENHRY and CDR2 SYGVKD. The CDR3 is 13 residues long. This CDR3 reads CAASSASTDTQYF. The CDR3 nucleotides are TGTGCCGCGTCTAGCGCTAGCACAGATACGCAGTATTTT.

The chain employs TRBV7-2 and TRBJ2-1; 7 bases agree with TRBD2. Trimming at V came to 5 bases and at J to 7 bases, leaving 11 bases not matched to a gene. From germline, CDR1 is SGHTA and CDR2 FQGNSA. This CDR3 region has 15 residues. The CDR3 protein is CASSPDGGRRNEQFF. CDR3 coding DNA: TGTGCCAGCAGCCCCGACGGCGGGAGAAGAAATGAGCAGTTCTTC.

This clonotype has just a few counts. V is TRBV6-5 and J is TRBJ2-7; tentative D call: TRBD2 (5 bases). V lost 7 bases to trimming and J lost 2 bases, with 12 bases between them. In germline, CDR1 is MNHEY, CDR2 SVGAGI. CDR3 length equals 13 residues. The CDR3, as DNA: TGTGCCAGCATGCCCGGGGAAACCTACGAGCAGTACTTC. It encodes CASMPGETYEQYF.

This clonotype was counted only a few times. V gene TRBV5-1 combines with J gene TRBJ2-3; TRBD1 matches 10 bases. J was trimmed by 6 bases and V by 4 bases; bases with no gene match: 5. Germline V lookup: CDR1 SGHRS, CDR2 YFSETQ. The CDR3 has 14 residues. This CDR3 is CASSRGQGSDTQYF. DNA of the CDR3: TGCGCCAGCAGCAGGGGACAGGGGAGCGATACGCAGTATTTT.

The rearrangement uses TRBV6-6 and TRBJ1-5; D is perhaps TRBD1 (5 bases). Trimming took off 0 bases at V and 7 bases at J, with 16 bases between the two ends. Looked up from germline, CDR1 is MNHNY and CDR2 is SVGAGI (reference sequence). This CDR3 contains 16 residues. In DNA form, the CDR3 reads TGTGCCAGCAGTTACTCGGAGAGGGGACGAGGGCAGCCCCAGCATTTT. It is translated as CASSYSERGRGQPQHF.

Ten or more counts support this clonotype. This chain connects TRBV29-1 to TRBJ2-3; a weak D match, TRBD1 (5 bases). Trimming shortened V by 3 bases and J by 3 bases, and 10 bases separated the two germline ends. The CDR3 is made up of 13 amino acids. Germline V lookup: CDR1 SQVTM, CDR2 ANQGSEA. This CDR3 reads CSVDRGQTDTQYF. The CDR3 DNA sequence: TGCAGCGTTGATAGGGGCCAAACAGATACGCAGTATTTT.

The rearrangement links TRBV7-9 to TRBJ2-5; D unresolved. The CDR3 length is 15 residues. The V and J ends lost 4 bases and 1 base respectively, with 13 bases between them. CDR1 SEHNR and CDR2 FQNEAQ come from the germline V gene (reference sequence). Here the CDR3 reads CASSSNHGPQETQYF. CDR3 coding DNA: TGTGCCAGCAGCTCAAACCACGGGCCCCAAGAGACCCAGTACTTC.

The table lists this clonotype with a few counts. The V and J genes are TRBV3-1 and TRBJ2-3; 8 bases map to TRBD2. The CDR3 extends over 16 amino acids. With V trimmed by 1 base and J by 0 bases, 3 bases remained unmatched. Germline V gene lookup returns CDR1 LGHDT and CDR2 YNNKEL (reference sequence). The CDR3 here is CASSQGSGGSTDTQYF. DNA of the CDR3: TGTGCCAGCAGCCAAGGTTCGGGGGGGAGCACAGATACGCAGTATTTT.

A few counts support this clonotype. The chain links TRBV7-9 to TRBJ2-7; D may be TRBD1 or TRBD2 (5 bases each). CDR3 length equals 13 residues. The germline gives CDR1 SEHNR, CDR2 FQNEAQ (reference sequence). The V end was cut by 6 bases, the J end by 2 bases, with 11 bases between. In DNA form, the CDR3 reads TGTGCCAGCAGGGGGGACGCAGCCTACGAGCAGTACTTC. Amino acid sequence: CASRGDAAYEQYF.

In this sample, this clonotype turned up a few times. This chain connects TRBV4-2 to TRBJ1-5; 7 nucleotides line up with TRBD1. The CDR3 extends over 14 amino acids. Germline CDR1 and CDR2: LGHNA and YNFKEQ. V was pared by 3 bases and J by 5 bases, with 4 bases of the junction left unmatched. CDR3 nucleotide sequence: TGTGCCAGCAGCCACCGGGACAGAGATCAGCCCCAGCATTTT. As protein: CASSHRDRDQPQHF.

J is TRBJ2-7 and V is TRBV11-2; possible D gene TRBD1, 5 bases. The CDR3 spans 13 residues. V lost 5 bases to trimming and J lost 6 bases, with 14 bases between them. Germline CDR1 and CDR2: SGHAT and FQNNGV. The CDR3 here is CASSPGGAGEQYF. Here the CDR3 DNA reads TGTGCCAGCAGCCCCGGTGGGGCAGGCGAGCAGTACTTC.